The next 22 T cell receptor beta chains were all read from a single sample in a study of T cells in Graves' hyperthyroidism and ophthalmopathy. RNA transcripts yielded amplified TCR beta CDR3 regions. First-round RT-PCR of the TCR CDR3 relied on the HTBI primer set. A single record per CDR3 protein comes from TCRdb applying MiXCR to the multiplex PCR reads. Of about 340,000 distinct CDR3 sequences listed, under 25% were seen once; the top ten hold roughly 52%. The sequenced material came from blood. The receptor source for this set is a woman in her fifties or sixties with Graves' hyperthyroidism.

The V gene is TRBV20-1, the J gene TRBJ1-2; D gene ambiguous. The CDR3 spans 12 residues. Trimming took off 5 bases at V and 1 base at J, with 8 bases between the two ends. Germline-derived CDR1 and CDR2 are DFQATT and SNEGSKA (reference sequence). For the CDR3, the DNA is TGCAGTGCTTGGACGGATAACTATGGCTACACCTTC. It yields the protein CSAWTDNYGYTF.

This clonotype was seen many times. The rearrangement uses TRBV20-1 and TRBJ1-2; 7 bases are shared with TRBD1. The CDR3 sequence is 16 residues long. Losses at the gene ends were 6 bases for V and 4 bases for J; bases not matched to a gene: 17. CDR1 and CDR2 from the germline V gene are DFQATT and SNEGSKA (reference sequence). The CDR3 DNA reads as TGCAGTGCCCGAAAGGGGCCTGAAGACAGGGTCTATGGCTACACCTTC. As protein: CSARKGPEDRVYGYTF.

This clonotype came up many times. In DNA form, the CDR3 reads TGTGCTAACAGACCTGCAAGAGGGTTAGGACGGTCCTACGAGCAGTACTTC. Its translation: CANRPARGLGRSYEQYF. This sequence joins TRBV6-2 or TRBV6-3 and TRBJ2-7, with a weak D call TRBD2 (5 bases). Germline V gene sequence: CDR1 MNHEY, CDR2 SVGEGT. The CDR3 sequence is 17 residues long.

The V call is TRBV5-1, the J call TRBJ1-5; 8 bases agree with TRBD1. The ends lost 0 bases at V and 5 bases at J; junction bases unmatched: 1. Germline V CDR1 and CDR2: SGHRS, YFSETQ. The CDR3 covers 14 residues. The CDR3, as DNA: TGCGCCAGCAGCTTGGCAGGGGGCGATCAGCCCCAGCATTTT. Its protein product is CASSLAGGDQPQHF.

This clonotype showed up many times. The rearrangement joins TRBV5-1 to TRBJ2-7, with TRBD2 matching 7 bases. CDR1 is SGHRS and CDR2 is YFSETQ in the germline V gene. Trimming cost V 4 bases and J 0 bases; bases outside gene matches: 10. The CDR3 is made up of 16 amino acids. The DNA for the CDR3 is TGCGCCAGCAGCAGGGGTACTAGCGCTAGCTCCTACGAGCAGTACTTC. Translated: CASSRGTSASSYEQYF. The variable domain in full, with the rest retrieved from reference TRBV5-1 and TRBJ2-7, is KAGVTQTPRYLIKTRGQQVTLSCSPISGHRSVSWYQQTPGQGLQFLFEYFSETQRNKGNFPGRFSGRQFSNSRSEMNVSTLELGDSALYLCASSRGTSASSYEQYFGPGTRLTVT.

This clonotype was counted between two and nine times. The chain carries TRBV27 and TRBJ2-1; D is tentatively TRBD1 or TRBD2 (5 bases each). Germline CDR1 reads MNHEY; CDR2 reads SMNVEV (reference sequence). V dropped 5 bases and J dropped 5 bases, with 13 bases sitting between them. The CDR3 contains 14 residues. The DNA for the CDR3 is TGTGCCAGCAGTCCCCGCCGGGACCACAATGAGCAGTTCTTC. This sequence encodes CASSPRRDHNEQFF.

There are many counts of this clonotype. The chain couples TRBV28 to TRBJ1-1; 12 bases match TRBD1. The V gene's germline CDR1 is MDHEN and CDR2 SYDVKM. This CDR3 has 15 amino acids. J gave up 7 bases and V 0 bases, and 3 bases lay outside the gene matches. Here the CDR3 reads CASSLWGQGAVEAFF. In nucleotides, the CDR3 is TGTGCCAGCAGTTTATGGGGACAGGGGGCGGTTGAAGCTTTCTTT.

There are many counts of this clonotype. The chain combines TRBV7-2 with TRBJ2-3; TRBD2 matches 8 bases. Germline CDR1 SGHTA, CDR2 FQGNSA. The CDR3 is 17 amino acids. V was pared by 5 bases and J by 2 bases, with 12 bases of the junction left unmatched. The CDR3 loop reads CASSPWGSGASTDTQYF. The CDR3 DNA is TGTGCCAGCAGCCCTTGGGGTAGCGGGGCCTCCACAGATACGCAGTATTTT.

At least ten counts were recorded for this clonotype. The chain joins TRBV20-1 to TRBJ2-1, with D uncertain. The CDR3 has 13 amino acids. Trimming left V 4 bases short and J 5 bases short, with 12 bases between. Germline CDR1 reads DFQATT; CDR2 reads SNEGSKA (reference sequence). This chain's CDR3 is CSANPRNHNEQFF. The CDR3 nucleotides read TGCAGTGCTAATCCCCGAAACCACAATGAGCAGTTCTTC.

The chain couples TRBV7-4 to TRBJ2-2; maybe TRBD1 (5 bases). The V gene lost 3 bases and the J gene lost 6 bases, with 8 bases spanning the gap. The CDR3 runs to 13 residues. Germline V lookup: CDR1 SGHVT, CDR2 SQSDAQ. Here the CDR3 DNA reads TGTGCCAGCAGCTTTCAGGGATCCGGGGAGCTGTTTTTT. It is translated as CASSFQGSGELFF.

The table lists this clonotype with many counts. The chain employs TRBV7-3 and TRBJ2-3; 11 nucleotides match TRBD2. This CDR3 has 18 residues. V trimming: 5 bases; J trimming: 4 bases; junction bases outside the gene matches: 14. Germline V gives CDR1 SGHTA, CDR2 FQGTGA. CDR3 protein: CASSPRGSGRASPDTQYF. The CDR3 DNA sequence: TGTGCCAGCAGCCCCCGTGGTAGCGGGAGGGCCTCCCCAGATACGCAGTATTTT. Full variable domain (missing parts from reference TRBV7-3 and TRBJ2-3): GAGVSQTPSNKVTEKGKYVELRCDPISGHTALYWYRQSLGQGPEFLIYFQGTGAADDSGLPNDRFFAVRPEGSVSTLKIQRTERGDSAVYLCASSPRGSGRASPDTQYFGPGTRLTVL.

The chain has TRBV11-2 and TRBJ2-1; TRBD2 aligns across 10 bases. J lost 6 bases, V lost 1 base, and 6 bases had no gene match. This CDR3 is built from 16 residues. Germline V gives CDR1 SGHAT, CDR2 FQNNGV. The CDR3 loop is CASSLASGSLGNEQFF. CDR3 coding DNA: TGTGCCAGCAGCTTAGCTAGCGGGAGTCTGGGCAATGAGCAGTTCTTC.

About this clonotype: One end of the junction is discordant with germline, which a read error may explain. CDR3 nucleotide sequence: TGCGCCAGCAGCCAAGGGGGACAGCTTCCTGGGGCAACTAATGAAAAACCGTTTTTT. Residues: CASSQGGQLPGATNEKPFF. J is TRBJ1-4 and V is TRBV4-1; TRBD1 matches at 7 bases. Germline V CDR1 and CDR2: MGHRA, YSYEKL. This CDR3 has 19 residues.

In this sample, this clonotype turned up many times. The J gene is TRBJ1-1, the V gene TRBV9; unclear D gene. The CDR3 is 12 amino acids. Germline CDR1 and CDR2: SGDLS and YYNGEE. Trimming took 4 bases from V and 3 from J, leaving 7 bases between them. CDR3 residues: CASSPLDTEAFF. Here the CDR3 DNA reads TGTGCCAGCAGCCCCCTGGACACTGAAGCTTTCTTT.

V and J are TRBV5-1 and TRBJ2-2; 7 positions agree with TRBD2. Trimming at V came to 5 bases and at J to 0 bases, leaving 7 bases not matched to a gene. The CDR3 length is 16 residues. Germline CDR1 is SGHRS and CDR2 is YFSETQ. In nucleotides, the CDR3 is TGCGCCAGCAGGCCCTCTAGCGGCGCGAACACCGGGGAGCTGTTTTTT. It is translated as CASRPSSGANTGELFF.

V gene TRBV29-1 combines with J gene TRBJ2-1; D not resolved. The CDR3 runs 11 residues. Trimming removed 1 base from V and 5 bases from J, with 3 bases in between. Germline V gives CDR1 SQVTM, CDR2 ANQGSEA. Written as DNA, the CDR3 is TGCAGCGTTGAAGGTAACAATGAGCAGTTCTTC. Translated: CSVEGNNEQFF.

This clonotype showed up many times. The chain recombines TRBV5-8 with TRBJ1-1; the D gene is possibly TRBD1 (5 bases). This CDR3 has 15 amino acids. Trimming stripped 5 bases from V and 0 bases from J, with 14 bases between. Looked up from germline, CDR1 is SGHTS and CDR2 is YDEGEE. The DNA of the CDR3 is TGTGCCAGCAGTCCCCGGGGACTGCTGAACACTGAAGCTTTCTTT. Translation: CASSPRGLLNTEAFF.

The J gene is TRBJ1-6, the V gene TRBV11-2; D is undetermined. The CDR3 totals 14 residues. Trimming stripped 1 base from V and 7 bases from J, with 8 bases between. Germline V CDR1 and CDR2: SGHAT, FQNNGV. The CDR3 region has the DNA TGTGCCAGCAGCTTAGTTGAGAAGAATTCACCCCTCCACTTT. Translating gives CASSLVEKNSPLHF.

The chain links TRBV19 to TRBJ2-3; D possibly corresponds to TRBD1 (5 bases). The V and J ends lost 1 base and 0 bases respectively, with 14 bases between them. CDR3 length: 17 residues. In germline, CDR1 is LNHDA, CDR2 SQIVND (reference sequence). CDR3 amino acids: CASSIAHRRLSTDTQYF. In DNA form, the CDR3 reads TGTGCCAGTAGTATAGCGCACAGGAGATTAAGCACAGATACGCAGTATTTT.

This clonotype was found many times. This chain joins TRBV11-3 and TRBJ1-2, with D maybe TRBD1 (5 bases). The V gene lost 10 bases and the J gene lost 1 base, with 19 bases spanning the gap. Germline loops: CDR1 SGHNT, CDR2 YENEEA. The CDR3 runs to 15 residues. The CDR3 reads CAITLKGQLNYGYTF. Written as DNA, the CDR3 is TGTGCCATCACCCTGAAGGGGCAGCTTAACTATGGCTACACCTTC. Variable domain in full (rest from reference TRBV11-3 and TRBJ1-2): EAGVVQSPRYKIIEKKQPVAFWCNPISGHNTLYWYLQNLGQGPELLIRYENEEAVDDSQLPKDRFSAERLKGVDSTLKIQPAELGDSAVYLCAITLKGQLNYGYTFGSGTRLTVV.

This clonotype was seen ten or more times. This chain uses TRBV10-3 with TRBJ1-2; D possibly corresponds to TRBD1 (6 bases). Germline loops: CDR1 ENHRY, CDR2 SYGVKD. The CDR3 runs 11 residues. The ends were cut back, 7 bases at V and 4 bases at J, with 7 bases in the middle. CDR3 amino acids: CAITGAYGYTF. The CDR3, as DNA: TGTGCCATCACAGGGGCCTATGGCTACACCTTC.

This clonotype was picked up many times. The rearrangement joins TRBV7-9 to TRBJ2-3, with a possible D match to TRBD2 (6 bases). The V and J ends lost 6 bases and 6 bases respectively, with 22 bases between them. The CDR3 is 16 amino acids. Germline CDR1 reads SEHNR; CDR2 reads FQNEAQ (reference sequence). The CDR3 here is CASRPRRDRLMDTQYF. As DNA, the CDR3 is TGTGCCAGCAGGCCAAGGAGGGACCGCCTGATGGATACGCAGTATTTT.